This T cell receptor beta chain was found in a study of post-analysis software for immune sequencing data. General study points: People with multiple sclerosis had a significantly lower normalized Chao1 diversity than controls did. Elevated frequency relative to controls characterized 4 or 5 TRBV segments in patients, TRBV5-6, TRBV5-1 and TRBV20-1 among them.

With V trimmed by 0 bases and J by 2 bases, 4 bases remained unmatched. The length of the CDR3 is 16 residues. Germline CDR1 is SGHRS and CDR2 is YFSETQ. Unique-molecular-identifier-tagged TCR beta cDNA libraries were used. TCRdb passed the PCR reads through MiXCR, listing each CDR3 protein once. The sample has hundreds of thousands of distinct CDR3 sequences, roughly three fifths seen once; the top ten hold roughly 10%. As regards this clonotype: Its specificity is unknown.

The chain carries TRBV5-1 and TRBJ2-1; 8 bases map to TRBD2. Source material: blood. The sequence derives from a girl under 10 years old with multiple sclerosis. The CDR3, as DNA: TGCGCCAGCAGCTTGGATGCGGGGGGACCCTACAATGAGCAGTTCTTC. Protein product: CASSLDAGGPYNEQFF.